One sample yielded the 23 T cell receptor beta chains listed below, sequenced in a study of response to subunit inactivated influenza vaccine. TCRdb ran MiXCR on the RT-PCR reads and lists one entry per CDR3 protein. Found here are 150,000 to 200,000 distinct CDR3 sequences, 10% to 15% of them singletons; the top ten hold around 32%. These data were also filed under a second study, of T cells expressing NK-cell markers. Turning to that study: Generation of TCR beta cDNA was performed by 5'RACE template switching incorporating UMIs.

Here the sequenced sample was CD8+ T cells sorted from PBMCs, taken roughly 12 days after vaccination. The receptors here all came from a man aged 50 or older who received an inactivated influenza vaccine.

The chain recombines TRBV11-2 with TRBJ2-1; TRBD2 is a possible D gene (5 bases). Trimming left V 2 bases short and J 6 bases short, with 20 bases between. This CDR3 is built from 17 residues. Germline CDR1 reads SGHAT; CDR2 reads FQNNGV. The CDR3 sequence: CASSLRFVGPRGNEQFF. The CDR3 nucleotides read TGTGCCAGCAGCTTAAGGTTCGTCGGACCCCGGGGCAATGAGCAGTTCTTC. Complete variable domain (other parts from reference TRBV11-2 and TRBJ2-1): EAGVAQSPRYKIIEKRQSVAFWCNPISGHATLYWYQQILGQGPKLLIQFQNNGVVDDSQLPKDRFSAERLKGVDSTLKIQPAKLEDSAVYLCASSLRFVGPRGNEQFFGPGTRLTVL.

In this sample, this clonotype turned up a few times. The chain links TRBV10-3 to TRBJ2-7; the D gene could be TRBD1 or TRBD2 (5 bases each). Germline values: CDR1 ENHRY, CDR2 SYGVKD. The CDR3 runs 12 residues. V was clipped by 10 bases and J by 6 bases, with 16 bases between them. The CDR3 protein is CATGNEGSEQYF. CDR3 sequence (DNA): TGTGCCACCGGGAACGAGGGGAGCGAGCAGTACTTC.

This clonotype was detected only a few times. This rearrangement joins TRBV20-1 to TRBJ2-3; 10 bases agree with TRBD2. The junction had 4 bases not matched to a gene; V was cut back by 5 bases and J by 2 bases. Germline lookup yields CDR1 DFQATT and CDR2 SNEGSKA (reference sequence). CDR3 length: 14 residues. The DNA for the CDR3 is TGCAGTGCTCGGACTAGCGGTTTCACAGATACGCAGTATTTT. It yields the protein CSARTSGFTDTQYF.

This clonotype occurred a few times. This chain links TRBV30 with TRBJ1-1; a weak D match, TRBD1 (5 bases). This CDR3 spans 12 amino acids. Germline CDR1 GTSNPN, CDR2 SVGIG (reference sequence). Between the trimmed V and J ends, which lost 4 bases and 7 bases, there was a span of 13 bases. CDR3 nucleotide sequence: TGTGCCTGGACCCTCGGAGGGGTTGAAGCTTTCTTT. Residues: CAWTLGGVEAFF.

The table lists this clonotype with many counts. V and J are TRBV6-1 and TRBJ2-5; 12 bases agree with TRBD1. The V segment lost 5 bases and the J segment 5 bases; nucleotides outside the gene matches: 6. This CDR3 is 15 amino acids long. Germline values: CDR1 MNHNS, CDR2 SASEGT. CDR3 region: CASSLRDRGRETQYF. The DNA of the CDR3 is TGTGCCAGCAGTCTCCGGGACAGGGGGCGCGAGACCCAGTACTTC.

This clonotype was seen a few times. The chain employs TRBV7-9 and TRBJ2-5; TRBD2 aligns across 10 bases. This CDR3 has 15 amino acids. Germline V lookup: CDR1 SEHNR, CDR2 FQNEAQ (reference sequence). J was trimmed by 4 bases and V by 5 bases; bases with no gene match: 7. The CDR3, as DNA: TGTGCCAGCAGCCCAAGCGGGAGGGTTCGAGAGACCCAGTACTTC. Translating it yields CASSPSGRVRETQYF.

This clonotype showed up just a few times. The chain recombines TRBV15 with TRBJ1-4; a weak D match, TRBD1 (5 bases). This CDR3 region has 16 residues. The germline V gene has CDR1 LNHNV and CDR2 YYDKDF (reference sequence). Trimming cost V 0 bases and J 3 bases, with 11 bases left between them. CDR3: CATSRDLGLSNEKLFF. Written as DNA, the CDR3 is TGTGCCACCAGCAGAGATTTGGGGCTATCTAATGAAAAACTGTTTTTT.

In its sample, this clonotype was seen a few times. The CDR3 DNA sequence: TGTGCCATCGGAGTAACGGGACCGATCACAGATACGCAGTATTTT. As protein: CAIGVTGPITDTQYF. The chain carries TRBV10-3 and TRBJ2-3; tentatively, D is TRBD1 or TRBD2 (5 bases each). V lost 8 bases, J lost 2 bases, and 17 bases lay in between. This CDR3 has 15 residues. Germline values: CDR1 ENHRY, CDR2 SYGVKD.

The rearrangement links TRBV20-1 to TRBJ1-2; D remains unclear. The germline V and J ends were trimmed by 3 bases and 4 bases, with 18 bases remaining between them. The CDR3 loop spans 15 amino acids. Germline V CDR1 and CDR2: DFQATT, SNEGSKA (reference sequence). CDR3 amino acids: CSASPEAALFYGYTF. The CDR3 DNA is TGCAGTGCTAGTCCGGAGGCAGCCTTGTTCTATGGCTACACCTTC.

This clonotype was counted a few times. This chain uses TRBV7-6 with TRBJ2-7; D uncertain. There are 13 residues in the CDR3. Germline CDR1 and CDR2: SGHVS and FNYEAQ. The ends were cut back, 1 base at V and 2 bases at J, with 6 bases in the middle. CDR3 bases: TGTGCCAGCAGCTTAGGGCACCCCTACGAGCAGTACTTC. Translated: CASSLGHPYEQYF.

This clonotype was seen a few times. The chain couples TRBV10-3 to TRBJ2-1, with 13 bases that match TRBD2. The CDR3 sequence is 16 residues long. J was trimmed by 8 bases and V by 3 bases; bases with no gene match: 7. Germline values: CDR1 ENHRY, CDR2 SYGVKD. CDR3 in amino acids: CAISDLLAGGSDEQFF. CDR3 nucleotide sequence: TGTGCCATCAGTGATCTACTAGCGGGAGGGTCGGATGAGCAGTTCTTC.

This clonotype was counted a few times. This sequence joins TRBV7-2 and TRBJ2-1; TRBD2 is a possible D gene (5 bases). With 1 base removed from V and 3 bases from J, the gap between germline ends came to 10 bases. There are 15 residues in the CDR3. In germline, CDR1 is SGHTA, CDR2 FQGNSA. CDR3 sequence (DNA): TGTGCCAGCAGCTTAGGACCTAGCTTCTACAATGAGCAGTTCTTC. It is translated as CASSLGPSFYNEQFF.

This chain links TRBV6-2 or TRBV6-3 with TRBJ2-7; the D is unclear. Trimming took 0 bases from V and 4 from J, leaving 10 bases between them. Germline CDR1 reads MNHEY; CDR2 reads SVGEGT. CDR3 length: 14 amino acids. Here the CDR3 DNA reads TGTGCCAGCAGTTACTCCCGGCAGAGATACGAGCAGTACTTC. Translated, it gives CASSYSRQRYEQYF.

This clonotype was counted ten times or more. This chain links TRBV7-9 with TRBJ2-2; 8 nucleotides align to TRBD1. Trimming removed 4 bases from V and 4 bases from J; junction bases left unmatched: 8. The CDR3 is 16 residues long. CDR1 SEHNR and CDR2 FQNEAQ come from the germline V gene (reference sequence). CDR3 coding DNA: TGTGCCAGCAGCTCGACCGGGACAGGTTTCACCGGGGAGCTGTTTTTT. Its translation is CASSSTGTGFTGELFF.

This chain connects TRBV29-1 to TRBJ2-7, with D possibly TRBD1 on 5 matching bases. Trimming removed 1 base at V and 3 bases at J, with 13 bases between. The CDR3 sequence is 14 residues long. Germline V gene lookup returns CDR1 SQVTM and CDR2 ANQGSEA. As DNA, the CDR3 is TGCAGCGTTGAAGGTAGGGCAGGGCACTACGAGCAGTACTTC. Its protein product is CSVEGRAGHYEQYF.

For this clonotype: The junction shows a germline mismatch at one end, possibly a read error. The chain uses TRBV12-3 or TRBV12-4 and TRBJ2-1; no clear D gene. The CDR3 runs to 15 residues. The chain's CDR3 is CASSITFGVYNEQLF. As DNA, the CDR3 is TGTGCCAGCAGCATAACTTTTGGGGTCTACAATGAGCAGCTCTTC.

The gene calls are TRBV28 and TRBJ1-2; 10 nucleotides line up with TRBD1. In germline, CDR1 is MDHEN, CDR2 SYDVKM. The V and J ends lost 4 bases and 3 bases, in that order; junction bases with no gene match: 2. The CDR3 loop spans 14 amino acids. The CDR3 DNA is TGTGCCAGCAGTTCCGGGACAGGGGACTATGGCTACACCTTC. As protein: CASSSGTGDYGYTF.

This clonotype was seen a few times. The V and J genes are TRBV7-8 and TRBJ2-3; 12 bases match TRBD2. After removal of 6 bases from V and 1 base from J, the junction contained 2 bases not matched to a gene. CDR3 length equals 15 residues. Germline V lookup: CDR1 SGHVS, CDR2 FQNEAQ. The CDR3 sequence: CASRRLAGGTDTQYF. The CDR3 DNA follows: TGTGCCAGCAGACGACTAGCGGGGGGCACAGATACGCAGTATTTT.

This clonotype was picked up a small number of times. CDR3: CSARGQRTQYF. The CDR3 bases are TGCAGTGCTAGAGGACAGAGGACGCAGTATTTT. This rearrangement joins TRBV20-1 to TRBJ2-3, with a tentative D call TRBD1 (5 bases). Per germline, CDR1 DFQATT and CDR2 SNEGSKA (reference sequence). V shed 1 base and J shed 9 bases, with 8 bases lying between them. The length of the CDR3 is 11 residues.

In its sample, this clonotype was seen a few times. The CDR3 sequence is CASSPGLAGNYEQYF. CDR3 DNA sequence: TGTGCCAGCAGCCCGGGACTAGCGGGAAACTACGAGCAGTACTTC. V usage is TRBV6-1 and J usage is TRBJ2-7; 13 nucleotides line up with TRBD2. Germline trimming cut 6 bases from V and 3 bases from J; bases unmatched to any gene: 5. The CDR3 runs to 15 residues. Per germline, CDR1 MNHNS and CDR2 SASEGT.

In its sample, this clonotype was seen a few times. The chain combines TRBV11-1 with TRBJ2-1; D unresolved. V was cut by 5 bases and J by 0 bases, with 11 bases left in between. Germline V gives CDR1 SGHAT, CDR2 FQDESV (reference sequence). The CDR3 extends over 15 amino acids. In DNA, the CDR3 is TGTGCCAGCAGCCCGGACCTACGCTCCTACAATGAGCAGTTCTTC. It is translated as CASSPDLRSYNEQFF. The whole variable domain, filled in from reference TRBV11-1 and TRBJ2-1, reads EAEVAQSPRYKITEKSQAVAFWCDPISGHATLYWYRQILGQGPELLVQFQDESVVDDSQLPKDRFSAERLKGVDSTLKIQPAELGDSAMYLCASSPDLRSYNEQFFGPGTRLTVL.

This clonotype was observed many times. The rearrangement links TRBV7-9 to TRBJ2-1; 10 nucleotides line up with TRBD2. CDR1 and CDR2 from the germline V gene are SEHNR and FQNEAQ (reference sequence). Losses at the gene ends were 4 bases for V and 5 bases for J; bases not matched to a gene: 8. The CDR3 has 16 amino acids. CDR3 protein: CASSSRGAGGNNEQFF. CDR3 sequence (DNA): TGTGCCAGCAGCTCCCGGGGAGCGGGGGGGAACAATGAGCAGTTCTTC.

About this clonotype: A much larger clone lies one base from this, so it may be a read error. The CDR3: CSARPRLAALLDGQFF. CDR3 coding DNA: TGCAGTGCTAGACCCAGACTAGCTGCCCTTTTGGATGGGCAGTTCTTC. This chain joins TRBV20-1 and TRBJ2-1, with 7 bases matching TRBD2. Germline V gene lookup returns CDR1 DFQATT and CDR2 SNEGSKA (reference sequence). V lost 2 bases to trimming and J lost 12 bases; unmatched junction nucleotides: 19. CDR3 length: 16 amino acids.